This entry lists 17 T cell receptor beta chains sequenced from one sample in a study of glioma-infiltrating T cells. The iRepertoire nested amplicon-rescue multiplex PCR amplified TCR alpha and beta CDR3s from RNA. TCRdb processed the multiplex PCR reads anew with MiXCR; each CDR3 protein has one entry. The top ten hold almost 6.5% of the sample, which has about 45,000 distinct CDR3 sequences, approximately 20% seen once. Sequencing was carried out using glioma tissue, nonneoplastic brain tissue, or PBMCs (not recorded which). The receptors derive from a human donor with low-grade glioma or glioblastoma, undergoing nonglioma brain surgery, or in good health (not recorded which).

As regards this clonotype: Just one base apart from a much larger clone, this may be a read error. V is TRBV4-1 and J is TRBJ2-2, with D hard to call. This CDR3 comprises 12 residues. Germline V gene lookup returns CDR1 MGHRA and CDR2 YSYEKL. The CDR3 loop is CAISQDTGELFF. The CDR3 bases are TGCGCCATCAGCCAAGATACCGGGGAGCTGTTTTTT.

CDR3 bases: TGCAGCGTTGGCCTTCGGGGGAGAGAGAGAGATACGCAGTATTTT. Amino acid sequence: CSVGLRGRERDTQYF. The J gene is TRBJ2-3, the V gene TRBV29-1; tentatively, D is TRBD2 (6 bases). Between the trimmed V and J ends, which lost 4 bases and 5 bases, there was a span of 19 bases. This CDR3 spans 15 amino acids. Looked up from germline, CDR1 is SQVTM and CDR2 is ANQGSEA.

J is TRBJ2-7 and V is TRBV13, with TRBD1 matching over 10 bases. In germline, CDR1 is PRHDT, CDR2 FYEKMQ (reference sequence). V shed 5 bases, J shed 3 bases, and the junction held 1 base outside the gene matches. This CDR3 has 13 amino acids. The CDR3 DNA is TGTGCCAGCAGCGGGGACAGGGGCTACGAGCAGTACTTC. Translated, it gives CASSGDRGYEQYF.

This clonotype was detected ten times or more. The chain has TRBV2 and TRBJ1-2; no reliable D call. The CDR3 length is 13 residues. Trimming removed 4 bases at V and 5 bases at J, with 11 bases between. Germline V gives CDR1 SNHLY, CDR2 FYNNEI. The CDR3 coding sequence is TGTGCCAGCAGTGCAAGGAGCGATTATGGCTACACCTTC. This codes for CASSARSDYGYTF.

This clonotype was counted at least ten times. This chain links TRBV2 with TRBJ1-6; no clear D gene. Trimming pared 6 bases from V and 10 bases from J, leaving 16 bases between. Germline loops: CDR1 SNHLY, CDR2 FYNNEI. The CDR3 is made up of 14 amino acids. The CDR3 sequence is CASSRVLDFSPLHF. The CDR3 region has the DNA TGTGCCAGCAGCCGAGTTCTGGACTTCTCACCCCTCCACTTT. Full variable domain (missing parts from reference TRBV2 and TRBJ1-6): EPEVTQTPSHQVTQMGQEVILRCVPISNHLYFYWYRQILGQKVEFLVSFYNNEISEKSEIFDDQFSVERPDGSNFTLKIRSTKLEDSAMYFCASSRVLDFSPLHFGNGTRLTVT.

For this clonotype: Since a much larger clone is just one base distant, this may be a read error. V gene TRBV6-2 or TRBV6-3 combines with J gene TRBJ1-6; D remains ambiguous. The CDR3 is 14 residues long. The germline V gene encodes CDR1 MNHEY and CDR2 SVGEGT. The CDR3 is CASSSRQYNSTLHF. DNA for the CDR3: TGTGCCAGCAGCTCCCGGCAGTATAATTCAACCCTCCACTTT.

This clonotype was seen many times. The chain couples TRBV20-1 to TRBJ1-3; the D gene is possibly TRBD1 (5 bases). CDR3 length: 15 residues. Trimming removed 5 bases from V and 0 bases from J, with 14 bases in between. The germline V gene encodes CDR1 DFQATT and CDR2 SNEGSKA (reference sequence). The CDR3 here is CSARGHPNSGNTIYF. The CDR3 DNA reads TGCAGTGCTCGGGGCCATCCTAACTCTGGAAACACCATATATTTT.

This clonotype was observed at least ten times. This sequence joins TRBV11-1 and TRBJ1-6; D unresolved. With 5 bases removed from V and 7 bases from J, the gap between germline ends came to 15 bases. The CDR3 is 15 amino acids. Germline-derived CDR1 and CDR2 are SGHAT and FQDESV (reference sequence). The CDR3 sequence: CASSPDAAGNSPLHF. The CDR3 DNA reads as TGTGCCAGCAGCCCCGACGCCGCGGGGAATTCACCCCTCCACTTT.

In this sample, this clonotype turned up many times. One end of the junction varies from germline; a read error may be responsible. DNA of the CDR3: TGTGCCAGCGGAGAAGCCGGGACAGGGAACTATAGCTACACCTTC. It translates to CASGEAGTGNYSYTF. V is TRBV2 and J is TRBJ1-2, with TRBD1 matching over 9 bases. In germline, CDR1 is SNHLY, CDR2 FYNNEI. The CDR3 sequence is 15 residues long.

This clonotype showed up many times. The CDR3 region is CSARSPLADRTDTQYF. DNA of the CDR3: TGCAGTGCTCGAAGCCCACTAGCGGACCGCACAGATACGCAGTATTTT. This chain links TRBV20-1 with TRBJ2-3; TRBD2 matches 8 bases. Germline V gives CDR1 DFQATT, CDR2 SNEGSKA (reference sequence). The CDR3 has 16 amino acids. V lost 5 bases to trimming and J lost 1 base; unmatched junction nucleotides: 11.

This clonotype was found once. The V gene is TRBV20-1, the J gene TRBJ2-1; D gene uncertain. V dropped 7 bases and J dropped 6 bases, with 16 bases sitting between them. Germline CDR1 reads DFQATT; CDR2 reads SNEGSKA (reference sequence). The CDR3 runs 13 residues. The CDR3: CSDWVLPSNEQFF. The CDR3 bases are TGCAGTGATTGGGTTCTGCCGAGCAATGAGCAGTTCTTC.

This chain uses TRBV27 with TRBJ1-1; D gene ambiguous. Germline lookup yields CDR1 MNHEY and CDR2 SMNVEV (reference sequence). The CDR3 is 15 amino acids. V was clipped by 2 bases and J by 0 bases, with 10 bases between them. CDR3 loop: CASSLTMLMNTEAFF. CDR3 nucleotides: TGTGCCAGCAGTTTAACAATGCTCATGAACACTGAAGCTTTCTTT.

In the case of this clonotype: A much more abundant neighbour one base away suggests this may be a read error. The CDR3 DNA reads TGTACCAGCAGTGAGCTTTTTAGCGGGACCTACAATGAGCAGTTCTTC. This encodes CTSSELFSGTYNEQFF. The chain employs TRBV2 and TRBJ2-1; 8 nucleotides match TRBD2. The CDR3 contains 16 residues. CDR1 is SNHLY and CDR2 is FYNNEI in the germline V gene. Full variable domain (outside the CDR3, taken from reference TRBV2 and TRBJ2-1): EPEVTQTPSHQVTQMGQEVILRCVPISNHLYFYWYRQILGQKVEFLVSFYNNEISEKSEIFDDQFSVERPDGSNFTLKIRSTKLEDSAMYFCTSSELFSGTYNEQFFGPGTRLTVL.

This clonotype occurred many times. The genes are TRBV10-1 and TRBJ2-3; D possibly corresponds to TRBD1 (6 bases). This CDR3 contains 14 residues. The germline V gene encodes CDR1 WNHNN and CDR2 SYGVQD (reference sequence). V gave up 6 bases and J gave up 4 bases, with 14 bases separating them. The CDR3 spells CASSGTHGADTQYF. In DNA, the CDR3 is TGCGCCAGCAGCGGGACACATGGGGCAGATACGCAGTATTTT.

This clonotype was counted only a few times. V is TRBV5-4 and J is TRBJ1-1; D possibly corresponds to TRBD1 (5 bases). The germline V and J ends were trimmed by 4 bases and 0 bases, with 10 bases remaining between them. This CDR3 has 14 residues. Germline V gene lookup returns CDR1 SGHNT and CDR2 YYREEE (reference sequence). The CDR3 sequence is CASSRSGMNTEAFF. CDR3 nucleotide sequence: TGTGCCAGCAGCCGATCAGGGATGAACACTGAAGCTTTCTTT.

This clonotype was counted many times. V and J are TRBV10-3 and TRBJ2-7; D is ambiguous. Deletions cut 11 bases from V and 5 bases from J, with 19 bases between. The CDR3 spans 13 residues. From germline, CDR1 is ENHRY and CDR2 SYGVKD. CDR3 DNA: TGTGCCGCACGTACAGTGGAGTCGGACGAGCAGTACTTC. Residues: CAARTVESDEQYF.

This clonotype was found many times. J is TRBJ2-2 and V is TRBV6-1; D is perhaps TRBD2 (6 bases). The CDR3 extends over 14 amino acids. Looked up from germline, CDR1 is MNHNS and CDR2 is SASEGT. Trimming left V 3 bases short and J 3 bases short, with 8 bases between. The CDR3: CASSEGLHTGELFF. The CDR3 region has the DNA TGTGCCAGCAGTGAGGGACTCCACACCGGGGAGCTGTTTTTT.